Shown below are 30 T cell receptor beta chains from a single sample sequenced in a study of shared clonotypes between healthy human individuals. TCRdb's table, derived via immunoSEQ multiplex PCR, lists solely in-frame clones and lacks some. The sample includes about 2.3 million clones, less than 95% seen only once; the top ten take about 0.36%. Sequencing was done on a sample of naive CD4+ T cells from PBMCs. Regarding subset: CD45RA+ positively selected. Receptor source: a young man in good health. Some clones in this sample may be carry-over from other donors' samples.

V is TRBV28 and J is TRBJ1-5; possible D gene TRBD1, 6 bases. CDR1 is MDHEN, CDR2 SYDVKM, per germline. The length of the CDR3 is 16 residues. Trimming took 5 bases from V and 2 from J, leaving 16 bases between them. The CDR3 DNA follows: TGTGCCAGCAGTATGGGGGGATCAGGGGGCAATCAGCCCCAGCATTTT. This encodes CASSMGGSGGNQPQHF.

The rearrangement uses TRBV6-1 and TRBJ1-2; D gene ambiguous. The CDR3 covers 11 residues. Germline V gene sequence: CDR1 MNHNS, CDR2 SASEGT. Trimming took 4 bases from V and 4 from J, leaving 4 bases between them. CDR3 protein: CASSGIYGYTF. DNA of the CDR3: TGTGCCAGCAGTGGGATCTATGGCTACACCTTC.

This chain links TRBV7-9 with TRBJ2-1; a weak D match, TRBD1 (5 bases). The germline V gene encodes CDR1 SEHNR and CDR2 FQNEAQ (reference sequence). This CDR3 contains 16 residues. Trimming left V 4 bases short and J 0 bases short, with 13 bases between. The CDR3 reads CASSYHRLLSYNEQFF. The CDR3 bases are TGTGCCAGCAGCTACCACAGGTTGCTCTCCTACAATGAGCAGTTCTTC.

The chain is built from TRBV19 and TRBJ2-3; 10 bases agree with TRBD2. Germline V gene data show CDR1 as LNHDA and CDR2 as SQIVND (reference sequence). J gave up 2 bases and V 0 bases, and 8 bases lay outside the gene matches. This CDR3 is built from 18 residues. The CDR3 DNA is TGTGCCAGTAGTATAGATAGTGGGACTAGCGCATACACAGATACGCAGTATTTT. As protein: CASSIDSGTSAYTDTQYF.

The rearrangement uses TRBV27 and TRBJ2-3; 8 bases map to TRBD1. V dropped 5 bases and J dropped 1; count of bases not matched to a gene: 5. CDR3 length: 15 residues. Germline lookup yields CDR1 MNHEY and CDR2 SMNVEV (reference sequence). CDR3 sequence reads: CASSPRTGRTDTQYF. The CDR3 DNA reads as TGTGCCAGCAGTCCCCGGACAGGGCGCACAGATACGCAGTATTTT.

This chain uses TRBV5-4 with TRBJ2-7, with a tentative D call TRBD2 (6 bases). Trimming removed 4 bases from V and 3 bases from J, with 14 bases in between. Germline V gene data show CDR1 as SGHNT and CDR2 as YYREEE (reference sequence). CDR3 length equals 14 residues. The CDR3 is CASSRGTPDYEQYF. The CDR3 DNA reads TGTGCCAGCAGCCGCGGGACCCCGGACTACGAGCAGTACTTC.

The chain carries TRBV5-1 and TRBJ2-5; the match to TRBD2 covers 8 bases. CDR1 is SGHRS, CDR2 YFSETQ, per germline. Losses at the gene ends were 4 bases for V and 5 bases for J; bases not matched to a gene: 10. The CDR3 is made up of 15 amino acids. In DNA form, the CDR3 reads TGCGCCAGCAGCCCCGTTTCGGGAGGGCAGGAGACCCAGTACTTC. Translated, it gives CASSPVSGGQETQYF.

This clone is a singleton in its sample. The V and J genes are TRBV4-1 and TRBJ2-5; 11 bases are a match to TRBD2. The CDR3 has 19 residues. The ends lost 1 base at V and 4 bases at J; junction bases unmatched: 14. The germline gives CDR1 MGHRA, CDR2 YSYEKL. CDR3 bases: TGCGCCAGCAGCCAAGCCCGGATAGCGGGAGGGCCCTGGGTAGAGACCCAGTACTTC. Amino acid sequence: CASSQARIAGGPWVETQYF.

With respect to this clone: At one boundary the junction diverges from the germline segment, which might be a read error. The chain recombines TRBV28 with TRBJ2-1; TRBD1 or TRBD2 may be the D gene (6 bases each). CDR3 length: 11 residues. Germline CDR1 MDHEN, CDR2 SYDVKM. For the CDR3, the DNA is TGTGCCAGCAGTTTAGAGGGGGGATTGCTCTTC. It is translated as CASSLEGGLLF.

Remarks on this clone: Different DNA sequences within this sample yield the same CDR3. CDR3: CASSRESGANVLTF. The CDR3 bases are TGTGCCAGCAGCCGGGAATCTGGGGCCAACGTCCTGACTTTC. The genes are TRBV28 and TRBJ2-6, with D tentatively TRBD2 (5 bases). V lost 6 bases and J lost 1, with 7 bases in between. The germline V gene has CDR1 MDHEN and CDR2 SYDVKM. The CDR3 loop spans 14 amino acids.

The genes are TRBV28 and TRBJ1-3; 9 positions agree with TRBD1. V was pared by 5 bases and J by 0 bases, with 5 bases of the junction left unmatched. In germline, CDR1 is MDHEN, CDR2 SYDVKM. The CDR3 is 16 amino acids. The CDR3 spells CASSATGGASGNTIYF. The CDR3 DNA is TGTGCCAGCAGTGCGACAGGGGGGGCCTCTGGAAACACCATATATTTT.

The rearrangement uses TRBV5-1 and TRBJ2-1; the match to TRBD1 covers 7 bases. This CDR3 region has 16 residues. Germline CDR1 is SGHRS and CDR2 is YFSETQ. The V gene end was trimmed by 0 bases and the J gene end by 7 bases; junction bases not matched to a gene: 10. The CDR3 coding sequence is TGCGCCAGCAGCTTGGCCTGGTCAGGGGGAGAAAATGAGCAGTTCTTC. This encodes CASSLAWSGGENEQFF.

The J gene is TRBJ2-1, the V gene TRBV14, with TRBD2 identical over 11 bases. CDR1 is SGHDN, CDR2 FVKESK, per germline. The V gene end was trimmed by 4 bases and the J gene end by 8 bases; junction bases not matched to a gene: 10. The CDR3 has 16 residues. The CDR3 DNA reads TGTGCCAGCAGCCCATTAGCGGGAGGGCCGGGAGATGAGCAGTTCTTC. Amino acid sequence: CASSPLAGGPGDEQFF.

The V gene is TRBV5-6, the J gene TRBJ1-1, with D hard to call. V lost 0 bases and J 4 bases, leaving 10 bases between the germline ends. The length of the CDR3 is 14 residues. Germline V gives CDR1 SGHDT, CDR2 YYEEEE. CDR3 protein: CASSLDPRSTEAFF. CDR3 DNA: TGTGCCAGCAGCTTGGACCCCCGGAGCACTGAAGCTTTCTTT.

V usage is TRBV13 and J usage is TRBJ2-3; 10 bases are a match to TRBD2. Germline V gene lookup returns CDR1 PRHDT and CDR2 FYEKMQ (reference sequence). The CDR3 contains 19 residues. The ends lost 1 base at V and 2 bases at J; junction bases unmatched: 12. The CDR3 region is CASSLVTLLAGASTDTQYF. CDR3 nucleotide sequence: TGTGCCAGCAGCTTAGTGACCCTTCTAGCGGGAGCTTCCACAGATACGCAGTATTTT.

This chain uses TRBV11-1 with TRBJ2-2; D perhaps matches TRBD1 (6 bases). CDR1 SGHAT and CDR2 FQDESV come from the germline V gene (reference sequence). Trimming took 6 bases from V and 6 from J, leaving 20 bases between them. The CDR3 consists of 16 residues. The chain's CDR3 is CASSQIGQNRAGELFF. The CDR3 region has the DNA TGTGCCAGCAGTCAAATCGGACAGAATAGGGCCGGGGAGCTGTTTTTT.

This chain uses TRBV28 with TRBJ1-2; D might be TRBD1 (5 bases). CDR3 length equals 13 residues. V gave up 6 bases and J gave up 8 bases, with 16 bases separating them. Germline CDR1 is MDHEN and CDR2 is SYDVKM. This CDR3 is CASSQFGHGGYTF. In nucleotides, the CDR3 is TGTGCCAGCAGCCAATTCGGACATGGCGGCTACACCTTC.

As DNA, the CDR3 is TGTGCCAGCAGCTCCCTCCCAGGCAGGAACACTGAAGCTTTCTTT. Translated: CASSSLPGRNTEAFF. This chain joins TRBV7-9 and TRBJ1-1; unclear D gene. This CDR3 has 15 amino acids. Germline values: CDR1 SEHNR, CDR2 FQNEAQ (reference sequence). The V end lost 4 bases, the J end lost 1 base, and 13 bases lay between the germline ends.

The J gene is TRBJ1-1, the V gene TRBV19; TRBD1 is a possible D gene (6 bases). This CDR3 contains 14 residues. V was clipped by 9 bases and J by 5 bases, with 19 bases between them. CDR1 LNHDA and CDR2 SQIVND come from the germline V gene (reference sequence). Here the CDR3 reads CASTKLRGKTEAFF. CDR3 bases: TGTGCCAGCACTAAACTCAGGGGCAAGACTGAAGCTTTCTTT. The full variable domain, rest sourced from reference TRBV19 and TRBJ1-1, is DGGITQSPKYLFRKEGQNVTLSCEQNLNHDAMYWYRQDPGQGLRLIYYSQIVNDFQKGDIAEGYSVSREKKESFPLTVTSAQKNPTAFYLCASTKLRGKTEAFFGQGTRLTVV.

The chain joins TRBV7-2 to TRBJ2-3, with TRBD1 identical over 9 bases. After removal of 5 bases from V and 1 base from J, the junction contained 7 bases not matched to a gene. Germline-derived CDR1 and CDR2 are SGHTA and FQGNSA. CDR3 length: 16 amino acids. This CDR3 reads CASSPRTGDRTDTQYF. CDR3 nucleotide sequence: TGTGCCAGCAGCCCAAGGACAGGGGACCGCACAGATACGCAGTATTTT.

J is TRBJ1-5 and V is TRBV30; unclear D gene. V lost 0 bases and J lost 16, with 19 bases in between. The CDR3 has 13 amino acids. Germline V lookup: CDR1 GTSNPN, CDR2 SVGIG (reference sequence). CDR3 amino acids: CAWSVVTNGAPHF. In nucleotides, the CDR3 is TGTGCCTGGAGTGTAGTAACAAATGGAGCCCCACATTTT.

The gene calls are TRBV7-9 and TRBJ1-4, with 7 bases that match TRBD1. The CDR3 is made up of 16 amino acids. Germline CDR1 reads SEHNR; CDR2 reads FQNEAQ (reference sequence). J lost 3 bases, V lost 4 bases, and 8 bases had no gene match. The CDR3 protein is CASSSPSGTANEKLFF. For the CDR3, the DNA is TGTGCCAGCAGCTCGCCTTCCGGGACAGCTAATGAAAAACTGTTTTTT. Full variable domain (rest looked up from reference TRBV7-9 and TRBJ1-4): DTGVSQNPRHKITKRGQNVTFRCDPISEHNRLYWYRQTLGQGPEFLTYFQNEAQLEKSRLLSDRFSAERPKGSFSTLEIQRTEQGDSAMYLCASSSPSGTANEKLFFGSGTQLSVL.

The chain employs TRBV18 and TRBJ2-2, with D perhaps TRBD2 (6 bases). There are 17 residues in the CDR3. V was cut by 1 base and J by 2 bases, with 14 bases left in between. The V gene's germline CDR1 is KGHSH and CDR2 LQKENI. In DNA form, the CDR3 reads TGTGCCAGCTCACCACTTTATACGGGAGTAAACACCGGGGAGCTGTTTTTT. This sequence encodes CASSPLYTGVNTGELFF.

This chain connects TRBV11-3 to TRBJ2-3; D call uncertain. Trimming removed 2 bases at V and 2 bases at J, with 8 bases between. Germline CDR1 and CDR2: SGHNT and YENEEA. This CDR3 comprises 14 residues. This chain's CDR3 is CASSLRLNTDTQYF. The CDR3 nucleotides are TGTGCCAGCAGCTTACGTCTCAACACAGATACGCAGTATTTT.

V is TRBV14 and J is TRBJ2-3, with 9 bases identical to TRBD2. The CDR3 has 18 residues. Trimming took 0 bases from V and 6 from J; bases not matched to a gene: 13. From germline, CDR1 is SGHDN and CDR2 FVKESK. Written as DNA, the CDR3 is TGTGCCAGCAGCCAAGATCTGGGCACTAGCGGGTTCCGTGATACGCAGTATTTT. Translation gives CASSQDLGTSGFRDTQYF.

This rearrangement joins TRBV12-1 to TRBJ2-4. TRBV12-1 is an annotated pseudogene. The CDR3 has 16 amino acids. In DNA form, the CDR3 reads TGTGCCAGCAGCTTAAGTCGGAACGAAGGCAAAAACATTCAGTACTTC. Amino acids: CASSLSRNEGKNIQYF.

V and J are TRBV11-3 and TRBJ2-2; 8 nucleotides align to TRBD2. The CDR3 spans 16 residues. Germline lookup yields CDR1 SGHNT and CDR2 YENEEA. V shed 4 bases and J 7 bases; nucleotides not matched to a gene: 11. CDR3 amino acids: CASSSPTGGRGGELFF. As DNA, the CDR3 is TGTGCCAGCAGCTCCCCTACGGGAGGGCGCGGCGGGGAGCTGTTTTTT.

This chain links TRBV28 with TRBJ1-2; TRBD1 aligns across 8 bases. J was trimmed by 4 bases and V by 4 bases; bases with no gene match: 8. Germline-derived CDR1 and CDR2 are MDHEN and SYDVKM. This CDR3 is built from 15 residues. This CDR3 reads CASSSGGAETYGYTF. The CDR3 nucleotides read TGTGCCAGCAGTTCAGGGGGCGCCGAAACCTATGGCTACACCTTC.

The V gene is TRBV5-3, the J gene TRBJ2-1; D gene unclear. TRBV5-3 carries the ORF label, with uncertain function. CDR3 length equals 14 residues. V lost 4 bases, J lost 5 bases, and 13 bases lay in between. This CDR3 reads CARSLPTEDNEQFF. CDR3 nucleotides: TGTGCCAGAAGCCTTCCGACGGAAGACAATGAGCAGTTCTTC.

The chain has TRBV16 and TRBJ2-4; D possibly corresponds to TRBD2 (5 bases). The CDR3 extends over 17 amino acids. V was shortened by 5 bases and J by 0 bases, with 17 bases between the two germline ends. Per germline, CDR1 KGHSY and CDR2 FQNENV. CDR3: CASSERLNLQAKNIQYF. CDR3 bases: TGTGCCAGCAGCGAGCGGCTCAATCTCCAAGCCAAAAACATTCAGTACTTC. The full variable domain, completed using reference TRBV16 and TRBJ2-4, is GEEVAQTPKHLVRGEGQKAKLYCAPIKGHSYVFWYQQVLKNEFKFLISFQNENVFDETGMPKERFSAKCLPNSPCSLEIQATKLEDSAVYFCASSERLNLQAKNIQYFGAGTRLSVL.